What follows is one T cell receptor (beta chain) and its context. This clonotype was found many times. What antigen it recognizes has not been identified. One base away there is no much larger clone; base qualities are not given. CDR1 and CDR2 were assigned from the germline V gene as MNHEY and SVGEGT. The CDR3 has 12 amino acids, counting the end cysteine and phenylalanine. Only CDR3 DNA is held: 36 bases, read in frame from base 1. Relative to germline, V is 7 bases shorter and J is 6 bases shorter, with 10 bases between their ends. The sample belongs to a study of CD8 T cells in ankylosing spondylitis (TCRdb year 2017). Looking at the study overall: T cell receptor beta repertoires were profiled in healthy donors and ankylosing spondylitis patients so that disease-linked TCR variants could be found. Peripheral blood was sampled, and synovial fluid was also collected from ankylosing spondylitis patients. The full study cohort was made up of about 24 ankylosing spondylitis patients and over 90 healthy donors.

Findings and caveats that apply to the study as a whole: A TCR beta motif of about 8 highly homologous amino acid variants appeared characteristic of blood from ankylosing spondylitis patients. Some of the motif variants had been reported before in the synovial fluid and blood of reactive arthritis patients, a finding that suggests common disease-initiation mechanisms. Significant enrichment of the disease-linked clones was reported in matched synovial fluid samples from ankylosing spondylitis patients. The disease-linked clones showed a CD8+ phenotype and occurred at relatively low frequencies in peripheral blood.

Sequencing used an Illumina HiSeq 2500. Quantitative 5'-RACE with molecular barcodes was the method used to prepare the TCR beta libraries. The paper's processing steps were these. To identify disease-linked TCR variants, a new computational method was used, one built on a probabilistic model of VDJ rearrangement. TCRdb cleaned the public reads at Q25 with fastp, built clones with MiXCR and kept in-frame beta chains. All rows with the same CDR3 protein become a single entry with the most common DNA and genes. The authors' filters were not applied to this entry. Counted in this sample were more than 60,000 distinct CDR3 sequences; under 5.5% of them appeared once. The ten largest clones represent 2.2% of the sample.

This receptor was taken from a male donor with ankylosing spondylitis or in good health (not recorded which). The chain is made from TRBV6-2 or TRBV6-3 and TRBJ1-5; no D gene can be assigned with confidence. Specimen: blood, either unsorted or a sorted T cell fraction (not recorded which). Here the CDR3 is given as CASTVGSQPQHF. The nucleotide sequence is TGTGCCAGCACCGTGGGTTCTCAGCCCCAGCATTTT.